Included here is one T cell receptor beta chain sequence, with context. Original analysis: Researchers report that nucleated cell counts were estimated from reference gene primer amplification. Only in-frame clones appear in the TCRdb table, and some are missing; sequencing was by immunoSEQ multiplex PCR. Clone size and the V and J calls come from that table; the DNA yielded D and trimming. This table has about 270,000 clones, approximately 90% appearing once. This entry comes from a study of blood T cell repertoires in COVID-19. About the research overall: Nucleic acid was either cDNA or gDNA, and it came from T cells, B-cell-depleted T cells, or PBMCs.

The CDR3 sequence is 14 residues long. CDR1 and CDR2 from the germline V gene are SGDLS and YYNGEE. The V segment lost 3 bases and the J segment 6 bases; nucleotides outside the gene matches: 3. Individuals aged roughly 18 to 90 years were recruited from about two dozen US areas. Donors were grouped by their self-reported clinical history. This chain joins TRBV9 and TRBJ2-3; 11 bases line up with TRBD1. The source material was PBMCs or T cells enriched from blood (not recorded which). The receptor comes from a woman in her thirties or forties with acute COVID-19. CDR3 amino acids: CASSGTGGWDTQYF. CDR3 sequence (DNA): TGTGCCAGCAGCGGGACAGGGGGCTGGGATACGCAGTATTTT.